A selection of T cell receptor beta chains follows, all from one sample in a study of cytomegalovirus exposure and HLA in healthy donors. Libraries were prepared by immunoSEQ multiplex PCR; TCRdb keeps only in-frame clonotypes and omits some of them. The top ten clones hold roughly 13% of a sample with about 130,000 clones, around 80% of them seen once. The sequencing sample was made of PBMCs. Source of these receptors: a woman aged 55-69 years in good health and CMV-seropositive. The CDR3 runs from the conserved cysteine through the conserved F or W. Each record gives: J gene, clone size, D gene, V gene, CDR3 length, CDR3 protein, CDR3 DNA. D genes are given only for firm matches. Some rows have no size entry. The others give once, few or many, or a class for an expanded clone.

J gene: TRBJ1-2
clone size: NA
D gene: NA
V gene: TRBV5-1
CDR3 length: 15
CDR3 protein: CASRPAPGSNYGYTF
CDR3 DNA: TGCGCCAGCAGGCCGGCCCCGGGGTCAAACTATGGCTACACCTTC

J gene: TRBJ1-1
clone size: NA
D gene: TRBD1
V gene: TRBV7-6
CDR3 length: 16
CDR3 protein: CASSLGGRGTNTEAFF
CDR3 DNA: TGTGCCAGCAGCTTAGGTGGCAGGGGGACGAACACTGAAGCTTTCTTT

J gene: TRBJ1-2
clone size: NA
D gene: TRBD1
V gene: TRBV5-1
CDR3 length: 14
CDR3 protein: CASSLGDRFGGYTF
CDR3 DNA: TGCGCCAGCAGCTTGGGGGACAGGTTCGGTGGCTACACCTTC

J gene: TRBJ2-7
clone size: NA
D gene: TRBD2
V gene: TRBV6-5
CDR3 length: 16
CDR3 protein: CASSYSIGGSLNEQYF
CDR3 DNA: TGTGCCAGCAGTTACTCGATTGGCGGGAGTCTCAACGAGCAGTACTTC

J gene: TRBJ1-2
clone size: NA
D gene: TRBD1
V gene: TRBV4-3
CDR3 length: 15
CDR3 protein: CASSTWTGIEDGYTF
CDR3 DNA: TGCGCCAGCAGCACTTGGACAGGGATTGAGGATGGCTACACCTTC

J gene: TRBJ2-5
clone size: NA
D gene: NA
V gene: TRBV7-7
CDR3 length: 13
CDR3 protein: CASSFAGEETQYF
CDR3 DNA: TGTGCTAGCAGCTTCGCAGGGGAAGAGACCCAGTACTTC

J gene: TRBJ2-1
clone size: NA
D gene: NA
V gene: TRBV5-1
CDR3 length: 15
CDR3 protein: CASSLGGVSYNEQFF
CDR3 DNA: TGCGCCAGCAGCTTGGGCGGGGTATCCTACAATGAGCAGTTCTTC

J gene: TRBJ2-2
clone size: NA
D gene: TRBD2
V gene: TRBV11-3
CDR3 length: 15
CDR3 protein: CASSLGGTNTGELFF
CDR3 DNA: TGTGCCAGCAGCTTGGGGGGGACGAACACCGGGGAGCTGTTTTTT

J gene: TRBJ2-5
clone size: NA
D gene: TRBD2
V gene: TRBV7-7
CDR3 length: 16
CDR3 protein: CASSPTTSGGLETQYF
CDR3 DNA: TGTGCTAGCAGCCCGACTACTAGCGGGGGTTTAGAGACCCAGTACTTC

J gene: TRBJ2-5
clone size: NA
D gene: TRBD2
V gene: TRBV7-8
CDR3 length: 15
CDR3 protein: CASSQKSGRGETQYF
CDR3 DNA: TGTGCCAGCAGCCAAAAGAGCGGGAGGGGGGAGACCCAGTACTTC

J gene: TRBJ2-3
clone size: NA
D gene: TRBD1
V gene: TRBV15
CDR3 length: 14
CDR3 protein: CATSGQGAADTQYF
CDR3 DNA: TGTGCCACCAGCGGTCAGGGGGCTGCAGATACGCAGTATTTT

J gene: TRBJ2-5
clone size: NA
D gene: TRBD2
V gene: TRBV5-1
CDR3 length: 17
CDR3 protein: CASSLAQGGGPQETQYF
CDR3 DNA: TGCGCCAGCAGCTTGGCCCAGGGCGGGGGGCCCCAAGAGACCCAGTACTTC

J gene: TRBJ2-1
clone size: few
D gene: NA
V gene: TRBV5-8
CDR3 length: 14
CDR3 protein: CASSLGISLNEQFF
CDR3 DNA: TGTGCCAGCAGCTTGGGTATCTCTTTGAATGAGCAGTTCTTC

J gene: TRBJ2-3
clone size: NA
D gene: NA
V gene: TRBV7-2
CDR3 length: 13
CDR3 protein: CASSLPSKDTQYF
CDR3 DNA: TGTGCCAGCAGCTTACCTAGTAAAGATACGCAGTATTTT

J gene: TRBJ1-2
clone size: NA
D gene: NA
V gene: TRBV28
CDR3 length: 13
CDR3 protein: CASRSGQNYGYTF
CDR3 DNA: TGTGCCAGCAGGTCCGGACAGAACTATGGCTACACCTTC

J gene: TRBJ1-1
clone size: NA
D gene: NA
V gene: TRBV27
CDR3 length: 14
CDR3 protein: CASSNRVAGTEAFF
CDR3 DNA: TGTGCCAGCAGTAACAGGGTTGCGGGTACTGAAGCTTTCTTT

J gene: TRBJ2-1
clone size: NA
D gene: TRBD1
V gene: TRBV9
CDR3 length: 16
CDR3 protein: CASSVFDGTGYNEQFF
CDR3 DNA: TGTGCCAGCAGCGTTTTCGACGGGACAGGCTACAATGAGCAGTTCTTC

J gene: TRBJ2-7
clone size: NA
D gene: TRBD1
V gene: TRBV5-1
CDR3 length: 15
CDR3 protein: CASSPQGDRSYEQYF
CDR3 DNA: TGCGCCAGCAGCCCACAAGGGGACAGGTCCTACGAGCAGTACTTC

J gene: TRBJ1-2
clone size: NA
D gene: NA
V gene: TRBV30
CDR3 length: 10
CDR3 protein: CAWGRGGYTF
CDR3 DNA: TGTGCCTGGGGCAGGGGTGGCTACACCTTC

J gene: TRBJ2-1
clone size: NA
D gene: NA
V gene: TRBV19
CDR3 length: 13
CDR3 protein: CASSMANDEVQFF
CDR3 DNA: TGTGCCAGTAGTATGGCGAATGATGAGGTGCAGTTCTTC

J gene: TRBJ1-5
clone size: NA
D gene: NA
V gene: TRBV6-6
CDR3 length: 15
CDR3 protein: CASSYGWGGNQPQHF
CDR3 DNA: TGTGCCAGCAGTTACGGCTGGGGCGGCAATCAGCCCCAGCATTTT

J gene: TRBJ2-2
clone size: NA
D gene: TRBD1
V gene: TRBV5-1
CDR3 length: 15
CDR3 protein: CAVSRGTGATGELFF
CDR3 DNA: TGCGCCGTGAGTCGGGGGACAGGGGCCACCGGGGAGCTGTTTTTT

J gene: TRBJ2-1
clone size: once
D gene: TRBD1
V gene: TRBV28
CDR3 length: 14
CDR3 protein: CASSRQGVDNEQFF
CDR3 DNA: TGTGCCAGCAGCCGACAGGGGGTGGACAATGAGCAGTTCTTC

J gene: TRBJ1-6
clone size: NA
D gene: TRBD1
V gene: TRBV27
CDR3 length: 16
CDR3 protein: CASSRGLGEFNSPLHF
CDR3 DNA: TGTGCCAGCTCCAGGGGGTTAGGGGAGTTTAATTCACCCCTCCACTTT

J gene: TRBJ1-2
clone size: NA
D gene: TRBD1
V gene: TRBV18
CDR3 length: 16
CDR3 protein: CASSPNRDRGLRGYTF
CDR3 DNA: TGTGCCAGCTCACCCAACCGGGACAGGGGGCTGAGGGGCTACACCTTC

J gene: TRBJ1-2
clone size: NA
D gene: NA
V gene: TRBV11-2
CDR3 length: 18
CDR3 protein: CASSLVAVGQPLFYGYTF
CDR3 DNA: TGTGCCAGCAGCTTAGTTGCGGTCGGACAGCCGCTGTTCTATGGCTACACCTTC

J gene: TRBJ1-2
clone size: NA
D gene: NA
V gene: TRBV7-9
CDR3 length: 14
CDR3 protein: CASSLAIGDYGYTF
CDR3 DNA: TGTGCCAGCAGCTTAGCGATCGGGGACTATGGCTACACCTTC

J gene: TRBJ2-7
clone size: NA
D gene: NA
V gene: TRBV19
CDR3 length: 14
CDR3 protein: CASSIQGLAYEQYF
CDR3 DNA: TGTGCCAGTAGTATTCAGGGGTTGGCCTACGAGCAGTACTTC

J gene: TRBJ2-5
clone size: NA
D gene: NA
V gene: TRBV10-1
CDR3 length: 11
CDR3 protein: CASMFKETQYF
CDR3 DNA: TGCGCCAGCATGTTTAAAGAGACCCAGTACTTC

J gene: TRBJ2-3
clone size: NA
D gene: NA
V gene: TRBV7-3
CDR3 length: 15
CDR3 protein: CASSPGAGTTDTQYF
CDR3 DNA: TGTGCCAGCAGCCCCGGGGCGGGGACCACAGATACGCAGTATTTT

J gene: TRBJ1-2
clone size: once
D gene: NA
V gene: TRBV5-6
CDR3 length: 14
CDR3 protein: CASSLWEGTLGYTF
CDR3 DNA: TGTGCCAGCAGCTTATGGGAGGGGACCCTAGGCTACACCTTC

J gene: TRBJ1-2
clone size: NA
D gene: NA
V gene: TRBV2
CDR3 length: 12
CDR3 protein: CASSLETYGYTF
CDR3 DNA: TGTGCCAGCAGTCTTGAAACTTATGGCTACACCTTC

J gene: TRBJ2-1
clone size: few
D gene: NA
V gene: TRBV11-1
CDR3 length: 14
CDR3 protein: CASSLDTSYNEQFF
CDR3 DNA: TGTGCCAGCAGCTTAGACACGTCCTACAATGAGCAGTTCTTC

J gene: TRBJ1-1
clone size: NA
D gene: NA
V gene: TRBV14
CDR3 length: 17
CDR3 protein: CASSHPQIILMNTEAFF
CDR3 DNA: TGTGCCAGCAGCCACCCCCAGATTATACTAATGAACACTGAAGCTTTCTTT

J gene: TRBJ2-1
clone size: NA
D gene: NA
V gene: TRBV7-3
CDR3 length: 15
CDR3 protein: CASSPSEVVYNEQFF
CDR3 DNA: TGTGCCAGCAGCCCGAGTGAGGTGGTGTACAATGAGCAGTTCTTC

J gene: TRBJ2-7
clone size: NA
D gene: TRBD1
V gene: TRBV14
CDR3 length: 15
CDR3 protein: CASSQTRFRGYEQYF
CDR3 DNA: TGTGCCAGCAGTCAAACCCGGTTCAGGGGGTACGAGCAGTACTTC

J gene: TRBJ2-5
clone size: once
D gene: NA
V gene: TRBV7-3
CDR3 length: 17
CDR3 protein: CASSLNPGIPSQETQYF
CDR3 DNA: TGTGCCAGCAGCTTAAATCCCGGGATTCCCTCCCAAGAGACCCAGTACTTC

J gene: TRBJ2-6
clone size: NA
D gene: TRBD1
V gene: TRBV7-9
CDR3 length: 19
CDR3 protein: CASSTPGQGFLSGANVLTF
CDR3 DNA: TGTGCCAGCAGCACCCCGGGACAGGGGTTTCTCTCTGGGGCCAACGTCCTGACTTTC

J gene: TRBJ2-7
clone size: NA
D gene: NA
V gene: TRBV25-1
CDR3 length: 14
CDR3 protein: CASRDTGNSYEQYF
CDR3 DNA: TGTGCCAGCAGAGATACAGGGAACTCCTACGAGCAGTACTTC